Included here is one T cell receptor (beta chain) sequence, with context. Different DNA sequences within this sample yield the same CDR3. The data stem from a study of cytomegalovirus exposure and HLA in healthy donors. Some clones are missing from TCRdb's copy, which holds only in-frame ones; the method was immunoSEQ multiplex PCR. The sample lists some 150,000 clones; around nine tenths were seen once. V was pared by 3 bases and J by 6 bases, with 5 bases of the junction left unmatched. Germline V gene lookup returns CDR1 MNHEY and CDR2 SMNVEV (reference sequence). The CDR3 covers 15 residues. This clonotype was obtained from a man aged 18-30 years in good health and CMV-seropositive. Material: PBMCs. The genes are TRBV27 and TRBJ2-1; 10 positions agree with TRBD2. The DNA for the CDR3 is TGTGCCAGCAGTTTCTTAGCGGGAGGTGGCAATGAGCAGTTCTTC. Residues: CASSFLAGGGNEQFF.